One and the same sample provided the 32 T cell receptor beta chains below, sequenced in a study of T cells in Graves' hyperthyroidism and ophthalmopathy. Using RNA transcripts as the source, TCR beta CDR3 regions were amplified. The HTBI primer set served for first-round RT-PCR of the TCR CDR3. TCRdb reanalysed the multiplex PCR reads using MiXCR and keeps one entry per CDR3 protein. The table includes around 360,000 distinct CDR3 sequences, approximately 14% detected once. Sequenced material: blood. The origin of the receptors is an older woman with Graves' ophthalmopathy.

This clonotype showed up just a few times. The chain uses TRBV10-3 and TRBJ2-4; TRBD1 matches at 9 bases. From germline, CDR1 is ENHRY and CDR2 SYGVKD. CDR3 length equals 15 residues. The V and J ends lost 3 bases and 5 bases, in that order; junction bases with no gene match: 5. DNA of the CDR3: TGTGCCATCAGTGACGGACAGGGGTTCCAAAACATTCAGTACTTC. Protein: CAISDGQGFQNIQYF.

This clonotype was seen a few times. The chain has TRBV19 and TRBJ2-3; 11 bases align to TRBD2. The CDR3 runs 14 residues. Germline lookup yields CDR1 LNHDA and CDR2 SQIVND (reference sequence). After removal of 8 bases from V and 7 bases from J, the junction contained 8 bases not matched to a gene. In DNA form, the CDR3 reads TGTGCCAGTGCCGAACTAGCGGGAGCTTATACGCAGTATTTT. This sequence encodes CASAELAGAYTQYF.

This clonotype was picked up many times. The J gene is TRBJ1-4, the V gene TRBV20-1; no reliable D call. The germline CDR1 and CDR2 sequences are DFQATT and SNEGSKA (reference sequence). V lost 0 bases and J lost 7, with 15 bases in between. The CDR3 covers 15 residues. As DNA, the CDR3 is TGCAGTGCTAGAGAGCTGAGAAGAGTTGGTGAAAAACTGTTTTTT. As protein: CSARELRRVGEKLFF.

In this sample, this clonotype turned up many times. This chain joins TRBV20-1 and TRBJ2-1; TRBD1 agrees at 7 bases. The trim removed 6 bases at V and 6 bases at J, leaving 11 bases unmatched. The CDR3 runs 14 residues. Per the germline V gene, CDR1 is DFQATT and CDR2 is SNEGSKA (reference sequence). CDR3 in amino acids: CSATGLVTFNEQFF. CDR3 nucleotides: TGCAGTGCGACAGGGTTGGTAACTTTCAATGAGCAGTTCTTC.

J is TRBJ1-1 and V is TRBV9; 7 nucleotides line up with TRBD1. The V gene's germline CDR1 is SGDLS and CDR2 YYNGEE. CDR3 length: 13 residues. The V gene end was trimmed by 2 bases and the J gene end by 4 bases; junction bases not matched to a gene: 2. CDR3 sequence: CASSVRGGTEAFF. The CDR3, as DNA: TGTGCCAGCAGCGTCAGGGGGGGCACTGAAGCTTTCTTT.

This clonotype was found many times. The chain is built from TRBV5-6 and TRBJ1-2; D ambiguous. The CDR3 loop spans 14 amino acids. Germline CDR1 reads SGHDT; CDR2 reads YYEEEE. The CDR3 sequence: CATGPGSIWDGYTF. The CDR3 coding sequence is TGTGCTACTGGGCCGGGGTCCATTTGGGATGGCTACACCTTC.

J is TRBJ2-7 and V is TRBV27, with D perhaps TRBD1 (7 bases). Trimming cost V 4 bases and J 6 bases, with 13 bases left between them. Germline assignment: CDR1 MNHEY and CDR2 SMNVEV (reference sequence). CDR3 length equals 13 residues. The CDR3 coding sequence is TGTGCCAGCAGTTCCCCCAGGGGGGCCGAGCAGTACTTC. Translating it yields CASSSPRGAEQYF.

The rearrangement links TRBV7-2 to TRBJ1-5; D may be TRBD1 (5 bases). The CDR3 is 15 amino acids. V lost 3 bases to trimming and J lost 1 base, with 10 bases between them. Germline V lookup: CDR1 SGHTA, CDR2 FQGNSA. The CDR3 reads CASSFGGNSNQPQHF. In DNA, the CDR3 is TGTGCCAGCAGCTTCGGGGGGAACAGCAATCAGCCCCAGCATTTT.

This clonotype was seen at least ten times. The J gene is TRBJ2-1, the V gene TRBV5-1, with D possibly TRBD1 on 5 matching bases. The CDR3 loop spans 15 amino acids. CDR1 SGHRS and CDR2 YFSETQ come from the germline V gene. Deletions cut 4 bases from V and 3 bases from J, with 14 bases between. CDR3 amino acids: CASSPGHTDYNEQFF. The CDR3 region has the DNA TGCGCCAGCAGCCCAGGACATACCGACTACAATGAGCAGTTCTTC.

This clonotype came up many times. The chain carries TRBV5-5 and TRBJ1-1, with a weak D call TRBD1 (5 bases). This CDR3 has 15 residues. Trimming took off 1 base at V and 4 bases at J, with 14 bases between the two ends. Germline V lookup: CDR1 SGHKS, CDR2 YYEKEE (reference sequence). The CDR3 bases are TGTGCCAGCAGCTTGAATAGGGGTGGAGGCACTGAAGCTTTCTTT. This encodes CASSLNRGGGTEAFF.

The V and J genes are TRBV29-1 and TRBJ1-4; D not certain. Germline CDR1 reads SQVTM; CDR2 reads ANQGSEA. The CDR3 has 12 residues. Between the trimmed V and J ends, which lost 6 bases and 8 bases, there was a span of 13 bases. CDR3 residues: CSVTQDREKLFF. As DNA, the CDR3 is TGCAGCGTGACCCAAGACCGGGAAAAACTGTTTTTT.

This clonotype has a count of ten or more. This chain joins TRBV11-2 and TRBJ2-7; TRBD1 matches at 7 bases. This CDR3 is 14 amino acids long. The V segment lost 5 bases and the J segment 7 bases; nucleotides outside the gene matches: 11. Germline V CDR1 and CDR2: SGHAT, FQNNGV. The CDR3 DNA is TGTGCCAGCAGCCTCGGACAGGCTCCCATAGAGCAGTACTTC. Its translation: CASSLGQAPIEQYF.

This clonotype has ten or more counts. This chain connects TRBV20-1 to TRBJ2-1, with D unclear. Trimming took off 3 bases at V and 6 bases at J, with 12 bases between the two ends. Germline-derived CDR1 and CDR2 are DFQATT and SNEGSKA (reference sequence). The CDR3 sequence is 13 residues long. Here the CDR3 DNA reads TGCAGTGCTAGGGTAGCCCCGAGCAATGAGCAGTTCTTC. Protein product: CSARVAPSNEQFF.

The table lists this clonotype with a few counts. The V gene is TRBV14, the J gene TRBJ2-6; D tentatively fits TRBD1 or TRBD2 (5 bases each). Per the germline V gene, CDR1 is SGHDN and CDR2 is FVKESK. V was cut by 10 bases and J by 2 bases, with 18 bases left in between. CDR3 length equals 16 residues. CDR3 bases: TGTGCCACTTCCCCGGGACGACTCGCTGGGGCCAACGTCCTGACTTTC. It encodes CATSPGRLAGANVLTF.

This clonotype was recorded many times. The chain recombines TRBV11-2 with TRBJ2-1; D tentatively reads TRBD1 or TRBD2 (5 bases each). V dropped 5 bases and J dropped 7 bases, with 12 bases sitting between them. This CDR3 spans 13 amino acids. CDR1 and CDR2 (germline): SGHAT, FQNNGV. The chain's CDR3 is CASSVGRVNEQFF. DNA for the CDR3: TGTGCCAGCAGCGTGGGACGGGTAAATGAGCAGTTCTTC.

V and J are TRBV7-8 and TRBJ2-3; D is undetermined. The CDR3 length is 14 residues. Trimming removed 5 bases at V and 1 base at J, with 10 bases between. Germline lookup yields CDR1 SGHVS and CDR2 FQNEAQ. CDR3 residues: CASSHASRTDTQYF. The DNA for the CDR3 is TGTGCCAGCAGCCATGCCTCCCGCACAGATACGCAGTATTTT.

This clonotype was seen repeatedly, ten times or more. V usage is TRBV3-1 and J usage is TRBJ2-3; perhaps TRBD1 as D (6 bases). Germline loops: CDR1 LGHDT, CDR2 YNNKEL (reference sequence). The CDR3 is made up of 15 amino acids. Trimming cost V 4 bases and J 5 bases, with 16 bases left between them. CDR3: CASSRMSTGGDTQYF. CDR3 coding DNA: TGTGCCAGCAGCCGCATGTCGACAGGTGGAGATACGCAGTATTTT.

The CDR3 DNA is TGCGCCAGCAGCCAAGAGGTCAGCGGGAGGCTCCCAAGGGGCGAGCAGTACTTC. Translation: CASSQEVSGRLPRGEQYF. The J gene is TRBJ2-7, the V gene TRBV4-1, with 9 bases matching TRBD2. The J segment lost 6 bases and the V segment lost 0 bases, leaving 15 bases of the junction unmatched. The CDR3 spans 18 residues. CDR1 and CDR2 from the germline V gene are MGHRA and YSYEKL.

In its sample, this clonotype was seen many times. V gene TRBV5-1 combines with J gene TRBJ1-3; TRBD1 matches 9 bases. Germline V gives CDR1 SGHRS, CDR2 YFSETQ. The J segment lost 4 bases and the V segment lost 2 bases, leaving 7 bases of the junction unmatched. This CDR3 spans 16 amino acids. The CDR3: CASSFTGTGYGNTIYF. The CDR3 DNA reads as TGCGCCAGCAGCTTCACCGGGACAGGGTACGGAAACACCATATATTTT.

In its sample, this clonotype was seen many times. The rearrangement uses TRBV2 and TRBJ1-4; 11 positions agree with TRBD1. The J segment lost 8 bases and the V segment lost 7 bases, leaving 6 bases of the junction unmatched. From germline, CDR1 is SNHLY and CDR2 FYNNEI. This CDR3 comprises 14 residues. This CDR3 reads CASMPRTGGEKLFF. As DNA, the CDR3 is TGTGCCAGCATGCCACGGACAGGGGGCGAAAAACTGTTTTTT.

The CDR3: CASSLTGTPTSNYGYTF. CDR3 bases: TGTGCCAGCAGCCTTACCGGGACACCCACTTCTAACTATGGCTACACCTTC. The genes are TRBV11-2 and TRBJ1-2, with D perhaps TRBD1 (6 bases). In germline, CDR1 is SGHAT, CDR2 FQNNGV. V was shortened by 5 bases and J by 0 bases, with 19 bases between the two germline ends. This CDR3 spans 17 amino acids. Filled out from reference TRBV11-2 and TRBJ1-2, the complete variable domain reads EAGVAQSPRYKIIEKRQSVAFWCNPISGHATLYWYQQILGQGPKLLIQFQNNGVVDDSQLPKDRFSAERLKGVDSTLKIQPAKLEDSAVYLCASSLTGTPTSNYGYTFGSGTRLTVV.

This chain uses TRBV12-3 or TRBV12-4 with TRBJ2-1, with 12 bases identical to TRBD2. V was clipped by 7 bases and J by 6 bases; unmatched bases: 7. CDR3 length: 15 residues. CDR3 loop: CASTKLAGGPNEQFF. The CDR3 DNA reads as TGTGCCAGCACCAAACTAGCGGGAGGACCCAATGAGCAGTTCTTC.

Concerning this clonotype itself: Being one base from a much bigger clone, this may be a read error. The CDR3 DNA reads as TGCAGTGCTAGCTCCGGGAGTCTGATCGAGCAGTTCTTC. It is translated as CSASSGSLIEQFF. The chain recombines TRBV20-1 with TRBJ2-1; perhaps TRBD2 as D (6 bases). V was clipped by 3 bases and J by 10 bases, with 16 bases between them. The CDR3 is 13 amino acids. Looked up from germline, CDR1 is DFQATT and CDR2 is SNEGSKA (reference sequence).

This clonotype was seen a few times. The DNA of the CDR3 is TGCAGTGCTAGAGATCCCCTTAGCGGGTACGAGCAGTACTTC. Translated: CSARDPLSGYEQYF. The chain couples TRBV20-1 to TRBJ2-7, with 7 bases fitting TRBD2. CDR1 is DFQATT, CDR2 SNEGSKA, per germline (reference sequence). Germline trimming cut 0 bases from V and 4 bases from J; bases unmatched to any gene: 6. CDR3 length: 14 amino acids.

The chain couples TRBV6-1 to TRBJ1-5; D uncertain. V was clipped by 6 bases and J by 6 bases, with 12 bases between them. The CDR3 has 13 amino acids. Germline-derived CDR1 and CDR2 are MNHNS and SASEGT. In DNA form, the CDR3 reads TGTGCCAGCAGCCCTACGAGGTTTCAGCCCCAGCATTTT. It yields the protein CASSPTRFQPQHF.

The CDR3 DNA reads TGTGCCAGCAGCCTGAGGCCCGCCGGGGAGCTGTTTTTT. It translates to CASSLRPAGELFF. V gene TRBV7-9 combines with J gene TRBJ2-2; D is unresolved. Germline CDR1 is SEHNR and CDR2 is FQNEAQ (reference sequence). V was clipped by 5 bases and J by 6 bases, with 10 bases between them. CDR3 size: 13 residues.

In its sample, this clonotype was seen many times. The V call is TRBV30, the J call TRBJ2-3; D is unresolved. V was cut by 3 bases and J by 6 bases, with 10 bases left in between. CDR3 length: 12 amino acids. Germline V gene data show CDR1 as GTSNPN and CDR2 as SVGIG (reference sequence). CDR3 nucleotides: TGTGCCTGGAGCCCCTTCGATGATACGCAGTATTTT. This gives the protein CAWSPFDDTQYF.

This clonotype came up a few times. This chain links TRBV5-1 with TRBJ2-2; D call uncertain. The germline CDR1 and CDR2 sequences are SGHRS and YFSETQ. The V gene lost 0 bases and the J gene lost 3 bases, with 12 bases spanning the gap. The CDR3 length is 16 residues. The CDR3 reads CASSLDPHSDTGELFF. In nucleotides, the CDR3 is TGCGCCAGCAGCTTGGATCCACATTCGGACACCGGGGAGCTGTTTTTT.

This clonotype was observed a handful of times. The rearrangement links TRBV30 to TRBJ1-4, with a possible D match to TRBD1 (6 bases). The CDR3 extends over 14 amino acids. CDR1 is GTSNPN, CDR2 SVGIG, per germline (reference sequence). The V and J ends lost 1 base and 3 bases respectively, with 9 bases between them. CDR3 coding DNA: TGTGCCTGGAGTGAAGGGGGTTCTAATGAAAAACTGTTTTTT. Protein product: CAWSEGGSNEKLFF.

V usage is TRBV27 and J usage is TRBJ2-2, with 10 bases identical to TRBD1. Germline V gene lookup returns CDR1 MNHEY and CDR2 SMNVEV (reference sequence). The V segment lost 6 bases and the J segment 8 bases; nucleotides outside the gene matches: 6. The CDR3 is 14 residues long. CDR3 coding DNA: TGTGCCAGCAGCTGGACAGGGGGATCAGGGGAGCTGTTTTTT. Translation: CASSWTGGSGELFF.

This clonotype was seen ten or more times. V usage is TRBV4-1 and J usage is TRBJ2-5; no clear D. The CDR3 is made up of 13 amino acids. CDR1 MGHRA and CDR2 YSYEKL come from the germline V gene. Trimming cost V 1 base and J 2 bases, with 5 bases left between them. CDR3 in amino acids: CASSQADQETQYF. The CDR3 DNA sequence: TGCGCCAGCAGCCAAGCTGATCAAGAGACCCAGTACTTC.

This clonotype appeared many times. The rearrangement joins TRBV30 to TRBJ2-1; D gene unclear. Trimming removed 3 bases from V and 3 bases from J, with 3 bases in between. Germline assignment: CDR1 GTSNPN and CDR2 SVGIG (reference sequence). CDR3 length: 11 amino acids. The CDR3 region is CAWRNYNEQFF. The CDR3 DNA reads TGTGCCTGGAGAAACTACAATGAGCAGTTCTTC.